This TCR beta chain was sequenced for a study of breast tumors, draining lymph nodes, adjacent tissues. The lymph nodes were axillary draining lymph nodes from breast cancer patients. The CDR3 runs to 14 residues. Trimming took 6 bases from V and 2 from J, leaving 14 bases between them. Germline values: CDR1 MNHEY, CDR2 SMNVEV (reference sequence). Turning to this clonotype: Its specificity is not known.

Overall study findings and caveats: That most tumor T cells come from lymph nodes remained unproven.

TCRdb analysed the multiplex PCR reads with MiXCR anew, one entry per CDR3 protein. The sample lists over 250,000 distinct CDR3 sequences; 30% were seen once. The clonotype comes from a female donor with breast cancer. Some clones in this sample may be carry-over from other donors' samples. Material: axillary lymph node tissue. V and J are TRBV27 and TRBJ2-7, with TRBD1 as a possible D gene (5 bases). CDR3 coding DNA: TGTGCCAGCAGCAGCAGGGTAACAGCCTACGAGCAGTACTTC. Encoded protein: CASSSRVTAYEQYF.